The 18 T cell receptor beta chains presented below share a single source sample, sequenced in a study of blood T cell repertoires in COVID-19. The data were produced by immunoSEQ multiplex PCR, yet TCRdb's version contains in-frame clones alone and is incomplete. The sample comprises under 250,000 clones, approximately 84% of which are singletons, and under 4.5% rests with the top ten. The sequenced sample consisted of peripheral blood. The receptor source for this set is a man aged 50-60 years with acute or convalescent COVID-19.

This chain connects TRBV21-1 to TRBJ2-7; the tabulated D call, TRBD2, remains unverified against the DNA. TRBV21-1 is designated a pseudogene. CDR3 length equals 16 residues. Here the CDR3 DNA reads TGTGCCAGCAGCAAAAGTCAGCAAGAACTATCGTACGAGCAGTACTTC. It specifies CASSKSQQELSYEQYF.

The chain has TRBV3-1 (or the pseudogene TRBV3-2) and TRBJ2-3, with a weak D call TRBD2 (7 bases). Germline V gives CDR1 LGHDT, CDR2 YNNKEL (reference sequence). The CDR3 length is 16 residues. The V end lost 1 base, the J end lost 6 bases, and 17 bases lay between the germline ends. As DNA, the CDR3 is TGTGCCAGCAGCCAAGGCCTACTAGCGAGGGGGGATACGCAGTATTTT. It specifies CASSQGLLARGDTQYF.

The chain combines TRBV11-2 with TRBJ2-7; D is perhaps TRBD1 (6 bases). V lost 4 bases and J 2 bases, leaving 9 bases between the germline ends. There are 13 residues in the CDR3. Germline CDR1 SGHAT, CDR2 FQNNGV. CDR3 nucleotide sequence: TGTGCCAGCAGCTCGGACAGTACCTACGAGCAGTACTTC. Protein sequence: CASSSDSTYEQYF.

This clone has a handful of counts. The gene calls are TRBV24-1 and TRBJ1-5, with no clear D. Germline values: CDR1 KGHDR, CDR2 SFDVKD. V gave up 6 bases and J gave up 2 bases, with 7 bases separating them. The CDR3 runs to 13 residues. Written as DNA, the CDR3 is TGTGCCACCAGTAGCGGAGGCAATCAGCCCCAGCATTTT. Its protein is CATSSGGNQPQHF.

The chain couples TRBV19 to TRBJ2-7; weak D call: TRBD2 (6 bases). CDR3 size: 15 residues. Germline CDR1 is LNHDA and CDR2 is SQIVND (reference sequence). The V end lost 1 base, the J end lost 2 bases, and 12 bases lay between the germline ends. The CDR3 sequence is CASSIGRGTPYEQYF. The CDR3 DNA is TGTGCCAGTAGTATAGGTCGCGGGACCCCCTACGAGCAGTACTTC.

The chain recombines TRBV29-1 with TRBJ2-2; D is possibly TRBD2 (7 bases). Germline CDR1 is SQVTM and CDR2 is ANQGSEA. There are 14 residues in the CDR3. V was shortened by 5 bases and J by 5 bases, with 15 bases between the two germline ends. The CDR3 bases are TGCAGCGTTTGTCCACAGGGAGGGACCGGGGAGCTGTTTTTT. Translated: CSVCPQGGTGELFF.

The CDR3 DNA reads TGTGCCATCAGTGACAGGGGGCGTTACTATGGCTACACCTTC. Translated, it gives CAISDRGRYYGYTF. This chain uses TRBV10-3 with TRBJ1-2, with 8 bases fitting TRBD1. Losses at the gene ends were 3 bases for V and 3 bases for J; bases not matched to a gene: 3. Germline V gene lookup returns CDR1 ENHRY and CDR2 SYGVKD. The CDR3 extends over 14 amino acids.

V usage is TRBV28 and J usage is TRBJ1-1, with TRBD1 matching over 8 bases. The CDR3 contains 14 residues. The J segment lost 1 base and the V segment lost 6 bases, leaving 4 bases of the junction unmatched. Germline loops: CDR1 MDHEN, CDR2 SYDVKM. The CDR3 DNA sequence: TGTGCCAGCAGGCAGGGGGCGCGGAACACTGAAGCTTTCTTT. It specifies CASRQGARNTEAFF.

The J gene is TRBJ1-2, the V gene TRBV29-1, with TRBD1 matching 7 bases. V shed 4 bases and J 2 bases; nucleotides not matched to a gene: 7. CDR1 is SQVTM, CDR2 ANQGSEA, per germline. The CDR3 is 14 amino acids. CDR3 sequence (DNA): TGCAGCGTTGGAGGGTCGGACAGGAACTATGGCTACACCTTC. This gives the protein CSVGGSDRNYGYTF.

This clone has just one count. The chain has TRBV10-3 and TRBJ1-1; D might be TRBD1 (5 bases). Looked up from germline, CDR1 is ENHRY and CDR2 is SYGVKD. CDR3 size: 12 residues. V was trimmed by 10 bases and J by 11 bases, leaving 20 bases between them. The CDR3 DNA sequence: TGTGCCACCACGGGGGAGAGAGCCTTGGCTTTCTTT. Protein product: CATTGERALAFF.

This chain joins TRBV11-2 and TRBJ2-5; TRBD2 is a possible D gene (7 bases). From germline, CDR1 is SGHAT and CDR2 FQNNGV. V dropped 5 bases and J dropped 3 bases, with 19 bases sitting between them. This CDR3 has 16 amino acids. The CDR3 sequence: CASSARSREGEETQYF. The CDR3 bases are TGTGCCAGCAGCGCACGGTCCAGGGAGGGGGAAGAGACCCAGTACTTC. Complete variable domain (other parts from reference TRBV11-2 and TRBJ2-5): EAGVAQSPRYKIIEKRQSVAFWCNPISGHATLYWYQQILGQGPKLLIQFQNNGVVDDSQLPKDRFSAERLKGVDSTLKIQPAKLEDSAVYLCASSARSREGEETQYFGPGTRLLVL.

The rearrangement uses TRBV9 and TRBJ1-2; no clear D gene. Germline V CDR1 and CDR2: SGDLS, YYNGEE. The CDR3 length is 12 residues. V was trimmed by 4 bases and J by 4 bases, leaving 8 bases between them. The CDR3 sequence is CASSPQIYGYTF. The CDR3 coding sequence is TGTGCCAGCAGCCCCCAGATCTATGGCTACACCTTC. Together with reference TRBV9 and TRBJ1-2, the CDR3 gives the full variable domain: DSGVTQTPKHLITATGQRVTLRCSPRSGDLSVYWYQQSLDQGLQFLIQYYNGEERAKGNILERFSAQQFPDLHSELNLSSLELGDSALYFCASSPQIYGYTFGSGTRLTVV.

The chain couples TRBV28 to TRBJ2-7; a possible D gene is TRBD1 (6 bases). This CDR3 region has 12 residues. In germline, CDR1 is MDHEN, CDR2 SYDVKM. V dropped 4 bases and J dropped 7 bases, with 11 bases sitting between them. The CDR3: CASSWGQTEQYF. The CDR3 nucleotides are TGTGCCAGCAGTTGGGGACAAACGGAGCAGTACTTC.

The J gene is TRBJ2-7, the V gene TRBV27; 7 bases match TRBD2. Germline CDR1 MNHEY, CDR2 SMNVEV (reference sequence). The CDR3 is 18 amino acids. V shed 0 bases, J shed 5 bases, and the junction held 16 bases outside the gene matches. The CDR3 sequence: CASSLSREPGTTDNEQYF. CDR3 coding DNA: TGTGCCAGCAGTTTATCGAGGGAACCCGGGACTACGGACAACGAGCAGTACTTC.

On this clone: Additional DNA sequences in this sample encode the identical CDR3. The CDR3 DNA reads as TGTGCCAGCAGCTTAGGCCAGGGTGATGAAAAACTGTTTTTT. Its translation: CASSLGQGDEKLFF. This chain connects TRBV7-9 to TRBJ1-4, with TRBD1 as a possible D gene (5 bases). The CDR3 contains 14 residues. V was trimmed by 1 base and J by 6 bases, leaving 9 bases between them. Germline values: CDR1 SEHNR, CDR2 FQNEAQ (reference sequence).

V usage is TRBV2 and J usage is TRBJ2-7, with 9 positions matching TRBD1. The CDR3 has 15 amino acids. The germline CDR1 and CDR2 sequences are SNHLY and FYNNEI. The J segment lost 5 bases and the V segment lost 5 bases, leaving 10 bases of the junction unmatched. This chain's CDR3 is CASSRPGQGVNEQYF. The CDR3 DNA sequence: TGTGCCAGCAGTCGTCCGGGACAGGGCGTTAACGAGCAGTACTTC.

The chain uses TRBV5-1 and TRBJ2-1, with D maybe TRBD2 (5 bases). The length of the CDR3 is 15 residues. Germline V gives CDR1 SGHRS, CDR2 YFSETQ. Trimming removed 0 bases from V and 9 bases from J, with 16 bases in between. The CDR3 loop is CASSLGYGLQREQFF. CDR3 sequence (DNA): TGCGCCAGCAGCTTGGGGTATGGACTTCAGCGTGAGCAGTTCTTC.

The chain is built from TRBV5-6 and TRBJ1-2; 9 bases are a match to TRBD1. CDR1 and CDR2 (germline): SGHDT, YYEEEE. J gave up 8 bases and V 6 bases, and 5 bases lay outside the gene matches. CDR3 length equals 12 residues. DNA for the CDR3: TGTGCCAGCACCCTGGACAGGGGAGGCTACACCTTC. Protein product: CASTLDRGGYTF.